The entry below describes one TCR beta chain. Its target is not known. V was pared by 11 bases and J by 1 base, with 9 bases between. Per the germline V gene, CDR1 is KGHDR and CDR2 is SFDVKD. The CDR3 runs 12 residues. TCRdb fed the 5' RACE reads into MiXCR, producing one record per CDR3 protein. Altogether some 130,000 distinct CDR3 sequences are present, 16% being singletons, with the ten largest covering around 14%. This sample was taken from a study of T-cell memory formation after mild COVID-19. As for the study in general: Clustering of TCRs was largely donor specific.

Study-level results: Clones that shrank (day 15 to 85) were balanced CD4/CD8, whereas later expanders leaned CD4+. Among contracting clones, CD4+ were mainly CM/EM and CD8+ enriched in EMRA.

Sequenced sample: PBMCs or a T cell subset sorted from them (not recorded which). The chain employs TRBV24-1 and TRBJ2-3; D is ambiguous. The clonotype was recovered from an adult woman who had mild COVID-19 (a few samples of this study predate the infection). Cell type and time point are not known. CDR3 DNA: TGTGCCATGGATTTGGGCACAGATACGCAGTATTTT. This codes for CAMDLGTDTQYF.